The clone carrying this TCR beta chain was counted only a few times. Its specificity is not known. This sample was included in a study of post-analysis software for immune sequencing data. Looking at the study overall: Multiple sclerosis in the patients followed relapsing-remitting, secondary progressive and progressive-relapsing courses. Regarding the study as a whole: Controls showed lower frequencies than patients for four to six TRBV segments, and TRBV5-6, TRBV5-1 and TRBV20-1 were among these. The study found significantly lower normalized Chao1 diversity in multiple sclerosis patients than in controls.

cDNA libraries of TCR beta carried unique molecular identifiers. T cells numbering about 0.85 to 10 million yielded roughly 0.5 million cDNA molecules. TCRdb re-called the PCR reads through MiXCR, storing one row per CDR3 protein. The sample contains roughly 600,000 distinct CDR3 sequences, roughly 45% of which appear only once. Germline CDR1 reads SNHLY; CDR2 reads FYNNEI. This CDR3 is 14 amino acids long. V was pared by 3 bases and J by 10 bases, with 13 bases between. Material for sequencing was blood. The receptor was derived from a girl between 10 and 17 years old with multiple sclerosis. The chain has TRBV2 and TRBJ1-6; the D gene is possibly TRBD1 (6 bases). The CDR3 coding sequence is TGTGCCAGCAGTGATCCGGGGGCTAGATCACCCCTCCACTTT. Protein product: CASSDPGARSPLHF.